These 20 T cell receptor beta chains originate from one sample sequenced in a study of cytomegalovirus exposure and HLA in healthy donors. Primers included in the PCR were 60 Vbeta and 13 Jbeta primers. The assay was immunoSEQ multiplex PCR, and TCRdb's table has in-frame clones only and misses some. The profile shows tens of thousands of clones, about 63% of them singletons. The sample was PBMCs. Receptors originate from a woman under 40 in good health and CMV-seronegative.

The chain uses TRBV6-4 and TRBJ2-5; D might be TRBD2 (5 bases). Germline V gene sequence: CDR1 MRHNA, CDR2 SNTAGT. The CDR3 sequence is 15 residues long. The V gene lost 0 bases and the J gene lost 5 bases, with 13 bases spanning the gap. CDR3 in DNA: TGTGCCAGCAGTGACTCCCGCCCGGGCGGGGAGACCCAGTACTTC. This encodes CASSDSRPGGETQYF.

The chain employs TRBV10-3 and TRBJ1-2; D is perhaps TRBD1 (6 bases). The CDR3 spans 12 residues. Between the trimmed V and J ends, which lost 8 bases and 13 bases, there was a span of 20 bases. The germline gives CDR1 ENHRY, CDR2 SYGVKD. The DNA of the CDR3 is TGTGCCATCGGTGTGGGGAGCAGGGGCGCCACCTTC. Protein: CAIGVGSRGATF.

This chain connects TRBV12-5 to TRBJ2-1, with D perhaps TRBD1 (6 bases). Germline CDR1 reads LGHNT; CDR2 reads FRNRAP. This CDR3 contains 15 residues. The V and J ends lost 3 bases and 7 bases respectively, with 16 bases between them. CDR3 sequence (DNA): TGTGCTAGTGGTTTAGGCAGGGGCGCATCGAATGAGCAGTTCTTC. Amino acid sequence: CASGLGRGASNEQFF.

About this clone: The sample contains more than one DNA sequence encoding this CDR3. The J gene is TRBJ1-4, the V gene TRBV7-9, with TRBD1 matching 9 bases. J lost 8 bases, V lost 6 bases, and 7 bases had no gene match. The V gene's germline CDR1 is SEHNR and CDR2 FQNEAQ (reference sequence). The CDR3 runs 14 residues. The CDR3 is CASSLGQGNEKLFF. DNA of the CDR3: TGTGCCAGCAGTTTGGGACAGGGAAACGAAAAACTGTTTTTT.

V and J are TRBV10-1 and TRBJ1-5; 8 bases line up with TRBD1. The CDR3 loop spans 14 amino acids. Unmatched junction bases numbered 10, after V lost 6 bases and J lost 9 bases. Germline V gives CDR1 WNHNN, CDR2 SYGVQD (reference sequence). CDR3 loop: CASSADRGPRPQHF. The CDR3 DNA is TGCGCCAGCAGCGCAGACAGGGGCCCTAGGCCCCAGCATTTT.

This clone was observed a handful of times. J is TRBJ1-2 and V is TRBV28, with 7 bases matching TRBD1. The CDR3 runs 13 residues. V trimming: 4 bases; J trimming: 6 bases; junction bases outside the gene matches: 5. Germline V gene sequence: CDR1 MDHEN, CDR2 SYDVKM. The CDR3 nucleotides are TGTGCCAGCAGTTCGGACAGGTATGATGGCTACACCTTC. Protein product: CASSSDRYDGYTF.

This chain connects TRBV18 to TRBJ1-1, with 9 bases identical to TRBD1. Germline V lookup: CDR1 KGHSH, CDR2 LQKENI. This CDR3 region has 16 residues. Trimming at V came to 4 bases and at J to 0 bases, leaving 6 bases not matched to a gene. In nucleotides, the CDR3 is TGTGCCAGCTCACAGACAGGGGGACCTTTGAACACTGAAGCTTTCTTT. It yields the protein CASSQTGGPLNTEAFF.

The chain carries TRBV7-9 and TRBJ1-1; the D is unclear. The CDR3 spans 11 residues. Germline V gene sequence: CDR1 SEHNR, CDR2 FQNEAQ (reference sequence). Trimming took off 7 bases at V and 3 bases at J, with 6 bases between the two ends. The DNA for the CDR3 is TGTGCCAGCAAACTGGACACTGAAGCTTTCTTT. It yields the protein CASKLDTEAFF.

The chain has TRBV4-3 and TRBJ2-2; 9 bases fit TRBD2. The germline CDR1 and CDR2 sequences are LGHNA and YSLEER. The CDR3 covers 16 residues. The V segment lost 4 bases and the J segment 4 bases; nucleotides outside the gene matches: 7. The CDR3: CASSLFGTSPTGELFF. The CDR3 bases are TGCGCCAGCAGCCTGTTTGGGACTAGCCCCACCGGGGAGCTGTTTTTT.

The V and J genes are TRBV18 and TRBJ1-1, with D hard to call. This CDR3 has 14 residues. Germline V gene data show CDR1 as KGHSH and CDR2 as LQKENI. The germline V and J ends were trimmed by 2 bases and 4 bases, with 11 bases remaining between them. The CDR3 spells CASSPTTTATEAFF. In DNA, the CDR3 is TGTGCCAGCTCACCAACGACAACGGCCACTGAAGCTTTCTTT. Full variable domain (outside the CDR3, taken from reference TRBV18 and TRBJ1-1): NAGVMQNPRHLVRRRGQEARLRCSPMKGHSHVYWYRQLPEEGLKFMVYLQKENIIDESGMPKERFSAEFPKEGPSILRIQQVVRGDSAAYFCASSPTTTATEAFFGQGTRLTVV.

This rearrangement joins TRBV7-6 to TRBJ2-7; 8 positions agree with TRBD1. J was trimmed by 3 bases and V by 4 bases; bases with no gene match: 5. Germline loops: CDR1 SGHVS, CDR2 FNYEAQ. The CDR3 covers 14 residues. The CDR3 region has the DNA TGTGCCAGCAGCTCAGGACAGGGTATCTACGAGCAGTACTTC. Translation gives CASSSGQGIYEQYF.

The chain combines TRBV28 with TRBJ1-1; 7 positions match TRBD1. Germline V lookup: CDR1 MDHEN, CDR2 SYDVKM. V gave up 6 bases and J gave up 1 base; unmatched junction bases: 8. The CDR3 has 15 amino acids. The CDR3 nucleotides read TGTGCCAGCAGGGGACAGCCCCCGGAGAACACTGAAGCTTTCTTT. Its protein is CASRGQPPENTEAFF.

A few counts support this clone. The CDR3 protein is CAWSPIAGWDYNEQFF. As DNA, the CDR3 is TGTGCCTGGAGTCCTATAGCGGGATGGGACTACAATGAGCAGTTCTTC. The chain recombines TRBV30 with TRBJ2-1; 8 bases line up with TRBD2. The CDR3 sequence is 16 residues long. V trimming: 2 bases; J trimming: 3 bases; junction bases outside the gene matches: 9. Germline V gene sequence: CDR1 GTSNPN, CDR2 SVGIG (reference sequence).

This clone occurred a few times. This chain links TRBV6-1 with TRBJ1-2, with no clear D. The CDR3 is 15 residues long. Germline lookup yields CDR1 MNHNS and CDR2 SASEGT. Trimming pared 11 bases from V and 1 base from J, leaving 20 bases between. The CDR3 sequence: CASLAPLSINYGYTF. CDR3 in DNA: TGTGCCTCACTAGCCCCCCTATCAATTAACTATGGCTACACCTTC.

The chain uses TRBV27 and TRBJ2-7, with a tentative D call TRBD2 (6 bases). The length of the CDR3 is 13 residues. V shed 4 bases and J shed 9 bases, with 16 bases lying between them. CDR1 and CDR2 (germline): MNHEY, SMNVEV (reference sequence). The CDR3 DNA reads TGTGCCAGCAGTTCCCGTGAAGCGGGTCGGCAGTACTTC. Amino acids: CASSSREAGRQYF.

J is TRBJ2-5 and V is TRBV6-5; TRBD2 might be the D (6 bases). The CDR3 extends over 13 amino acids. Germline CDR1 and CDR2: MNHEY and SVGAGI. V dropped 6 bases and J dropped 2 bases, with 10 bases sitting between them. The CDR3 spells CASRTRKQETQYF. The CDR3 DNA is TGTGCCAGCAGGACTAGAAAACAAGAGACCCAGTACTTC.

The genes are TRBV19 and TRBJ2-1; 11 positions agree with TRBD2. The CDR3 totals 17 residues. Germline V gene lookup returns CDR1 LNHDA and CDR2 SQIVND (reference sequence). V trimming: 0 bases; J trimming: 3 bases; junction bases outside the gene matches: 4. The CDR3 coding sequence is TGTGCCAGTAGTATAGATCGCACTAGCGGGAGCTACAATGAGCAGTTCTTC. Its translation: CASSIDRTSGSYNEQFF.

This clone was observed a few times. The chain links TRBV2 to TRBJ2-7; tentative D call: TRBD1 (7 bases). V lost 3 bases, J lost 9 bases, and 21 bases lay in between. The CDR3 sequence is 15 residues long. The V gene's germline CDR1 is SNHLY and CDR2 FYNNEI. The CDR3 here is CASSDRETGMNGQYF. The CDR3 DNA is TGTGCCAGCAGTGATCGGGAGACAGGGATGAATGGGCAGTACTTC.

CDR3 DNA: TGCGCCAGCAGCCACCACGGGGGGCTAGCGGGAGCTGGGGCCAACGTCCTGACTTTC. Its protein product is CASSHHGGLAGAGANVLTF. The V gene is TRBV4-1, the J gene TRBJ2-6, with TRBD2 matching 10 bases. Germline assignment: CDR1 MGHRA and CDR2 YSYEKL. This CDR3 comprises 19 residues. V gave up 3 bases and J gave up 2 bases; unmatched junction bases: 10.

CDR3 in DNA: TGTGCCAGCAGTTACTCGAGAGGGGGTATCACCGGGGAGCTGTTTTTT. It yields the protein CASSYSRGGITGELFF. The chain joins TRBV6-5 to TRBJ2-2; tentatively, D is TRBD1 (6 bases). V lost 0 bases and J 4 bases, leaving 12 bases between the germline ends. CDR1 is MNHEY, CDR2 SVGAGI, per germline. The CDR3 contains 16 residues.